This entry concerns a single T cell receptor beta chain. Its antigen is not identified. Trimming took off 8 bases at V and 8 bases at J, with 24 bases between the two ends. Germline V gene sequence: CDR1 MNHNY, CDR2 SVGAGI (reference sequence). The CDR3 has 15 amino acids. Likely unrecorded immune exposures existed in these nominally healthy donors. This sample is drawn from a study of cytomegalovirus exposure and HLA in healthy donors. About the study: Among the 398 genotyped donors, 65% to 85% were placed in the Caucasian-associated ancestry cluster. Study-level points and caveats: Many donors carried some public TCRs, although rarity characterized most TCR sequences. The sole available immune exposure information was CMV serostatus.

The PCR made use of 60 Vbeta and 13 Jbeta primers. The assay was immunoSEQ multiplex PCR, and TCRdb's table has in-frame clones only and misses some. The sample includes some 170,000 clones, roughly four fifths seen only once; the top ten take about 12%. The material sequenced was PBMCs. V and J are TRBV6-6 and TRBJ1-2; TRBD1 might be the D (6 bases). This clonotype was sampled from a woman between 50 and 59 years old in good health and CMV-seronegative. DNA for the CDR3: TGTGCCAGCCTGTCCACAGGGCAATTTACTATCGGCTACACCTTC. Amino acids: CASLSTGQFTIGYTF.